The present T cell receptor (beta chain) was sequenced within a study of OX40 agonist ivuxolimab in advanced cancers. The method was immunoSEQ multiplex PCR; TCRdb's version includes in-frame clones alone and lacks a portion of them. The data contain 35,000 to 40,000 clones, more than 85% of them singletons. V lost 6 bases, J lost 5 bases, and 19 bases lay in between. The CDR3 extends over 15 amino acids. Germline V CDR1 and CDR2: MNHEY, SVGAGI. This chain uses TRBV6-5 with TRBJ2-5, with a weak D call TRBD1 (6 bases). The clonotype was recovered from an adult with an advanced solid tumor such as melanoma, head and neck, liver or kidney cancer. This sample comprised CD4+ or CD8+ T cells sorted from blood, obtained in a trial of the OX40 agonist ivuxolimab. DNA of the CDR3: TGTGCCAGCAGCAAACTCCGACAGGTGGGGGAGACCCAGTACTTC. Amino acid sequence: CASSKLRQVGETQYF.